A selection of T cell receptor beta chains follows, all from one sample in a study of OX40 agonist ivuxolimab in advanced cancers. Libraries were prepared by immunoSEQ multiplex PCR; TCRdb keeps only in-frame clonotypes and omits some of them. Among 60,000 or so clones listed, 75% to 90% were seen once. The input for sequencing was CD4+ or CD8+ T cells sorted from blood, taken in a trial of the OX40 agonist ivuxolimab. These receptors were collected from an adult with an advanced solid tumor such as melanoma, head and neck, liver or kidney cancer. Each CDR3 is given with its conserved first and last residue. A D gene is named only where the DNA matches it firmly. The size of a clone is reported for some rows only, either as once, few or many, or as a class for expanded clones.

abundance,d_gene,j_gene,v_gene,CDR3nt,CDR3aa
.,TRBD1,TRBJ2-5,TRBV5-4,TGTGCCAGCAGGGACAGGGGGGGAGAGGAGACCCAGTACTTC,CASRDRGGEETQYF
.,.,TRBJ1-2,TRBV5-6,TGTGCCAGCAGCCTAACCATGCGGGATGCTAACTATGGCTACACCTTC,CASSLTMRDANYGYTF
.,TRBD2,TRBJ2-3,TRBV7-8,TGTGCCAGCAGCTTATACCGACTAGCGGGGTTGGCAGATACGCAGTATTTT,CASSLYRLAGLADTQYF
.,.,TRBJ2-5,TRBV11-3,TGTGCCAGCAGCCCAGAGTCGGGGATTAGTGGGGAGACCCAGTACTTC,CASSPESGISGETQYF
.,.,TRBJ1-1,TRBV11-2,TGTGCCAGCAGCTTAGAGGCAGGGAGGGGAGTGACTGAAGCTTTCTTT,CASSLEAGRGVTEAFF
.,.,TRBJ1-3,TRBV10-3,TGTGCCATCAGTGAGTCGAGGGCGAGCCCGACGGACACCATATATTTT,CAISESRASPTDTIYF
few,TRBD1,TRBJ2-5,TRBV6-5,TGTGCCAGCAGTTCTCAGGGGGCAGAGACCCAGTACTTC,CASSSQGAETQYF
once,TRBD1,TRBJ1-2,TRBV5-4,TGTGCCAGCACCTCAGGAGGTGGACAGGGGTATGGCTACACCTTC,CASTSGGGQGYGYTF
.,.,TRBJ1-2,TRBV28,TGTGCCAGCAGCGGACAGTTCTTTCATGGCTACACCTTC,CASSGQFFHGYTF
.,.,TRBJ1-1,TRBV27,TGTGCCAGCAGCCCAGGAGGGGGTGGAGGCACTGAAGCTTTCTTT,CASSPGGGGGTEAFF
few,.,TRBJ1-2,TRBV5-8,TGTGCCAGCAGCTTGTTCACTGGCTACACCTTC,CASSLFTGYTF
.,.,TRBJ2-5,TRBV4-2,TGTGCCAGCAGCCAAGATGAATGGCAGACCCAGTACTTC,CASSQDEWQTQYF
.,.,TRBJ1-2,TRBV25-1,TGTGCCAGCAGTGAGCAGCCTCTAAACTATGGCTACACCTTC,CASSEQPLNYGYTF
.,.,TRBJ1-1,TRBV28,TGTCTGACGTGGGGGTACACTGAAGCTTTCTTT,CLTWGYTEAFF
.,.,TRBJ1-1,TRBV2,TGTGCCAGCCAACAAGACACAGGGATCGCTGAAGCTTTCTTT,CASQQDTGIAEAFF